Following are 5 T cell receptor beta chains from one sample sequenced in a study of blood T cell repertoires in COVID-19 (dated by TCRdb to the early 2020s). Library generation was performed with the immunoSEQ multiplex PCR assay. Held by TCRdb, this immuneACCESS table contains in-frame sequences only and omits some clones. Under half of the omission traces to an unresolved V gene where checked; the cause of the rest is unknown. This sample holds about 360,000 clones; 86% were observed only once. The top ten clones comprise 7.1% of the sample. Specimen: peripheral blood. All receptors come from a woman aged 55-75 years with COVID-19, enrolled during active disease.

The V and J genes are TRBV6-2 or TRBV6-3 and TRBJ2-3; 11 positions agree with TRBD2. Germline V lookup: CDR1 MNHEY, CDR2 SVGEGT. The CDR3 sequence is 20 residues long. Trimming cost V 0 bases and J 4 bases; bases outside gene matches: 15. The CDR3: CASSYSIRLAGGPEADTQYF. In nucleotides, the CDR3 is TGTGCCAGCAGTTACTCGATTCGATTAGCGGGGGGGCCTGAAGCAGATACGCAGTATTTT.

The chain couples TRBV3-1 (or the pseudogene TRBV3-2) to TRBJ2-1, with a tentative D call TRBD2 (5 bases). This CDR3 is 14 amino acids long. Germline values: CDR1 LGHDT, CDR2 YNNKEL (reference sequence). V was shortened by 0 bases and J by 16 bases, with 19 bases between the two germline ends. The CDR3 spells CASSQEELGGLRFF. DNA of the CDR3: TGTGCCAGCAGCCAAGAGGAGCTCGGCGGGTTAAGATTCTTC.

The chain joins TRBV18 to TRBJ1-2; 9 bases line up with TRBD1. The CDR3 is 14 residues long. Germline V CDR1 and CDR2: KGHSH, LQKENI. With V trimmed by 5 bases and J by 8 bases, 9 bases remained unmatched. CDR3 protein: CASSTGTGGLGYTF. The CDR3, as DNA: TGTGCCAGCTCAACGGGAACAGGGGGCTTGGGCTACACCTTC.

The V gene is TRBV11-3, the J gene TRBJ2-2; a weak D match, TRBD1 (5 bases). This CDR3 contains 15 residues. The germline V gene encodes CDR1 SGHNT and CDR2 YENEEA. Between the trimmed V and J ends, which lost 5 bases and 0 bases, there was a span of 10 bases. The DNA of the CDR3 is TGTGCCAGCAGCACGCAGGGCACGAACACCGGGGAGCTGTTTTTT. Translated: CASSTQGTNTGELFF.

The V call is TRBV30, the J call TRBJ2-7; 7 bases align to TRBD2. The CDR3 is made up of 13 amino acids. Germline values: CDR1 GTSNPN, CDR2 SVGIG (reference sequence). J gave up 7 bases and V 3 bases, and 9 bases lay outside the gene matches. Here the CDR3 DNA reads TGTGCCTGGAGGCCTCGGGGGGTCGGTGAGCAGTACTTC. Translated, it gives CAWRPRGVGEQYF. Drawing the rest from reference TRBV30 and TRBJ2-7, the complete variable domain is SQTIHQWPATLVQPVGSPLSLECTVEGTSNPNLYWYRQAAGRGLQLLFYSVGIGQISSEVPQNLSASRPQDRQFILSSKKLLLSDSGFYLCAWRPRGVGEQYFGPGTRLTVT.